This paragraph covers one T cell receptor (beta chain) sequence. This CDR3 contains 13 residues. J lost 10 bases, V lost 6 bases, and 5 bases had no gene match. CDR1 and CDR2 (germline): ENHRY, SYGVKD. The data were taken from a study of blood T cell repertoires in COVID-19. Turning to the study itself: Samples of COVID-19 (acute and convalescent) were obtained from the United States, Italy and Spain.

Under the authors' procedure: The authors estimated nucleated cell counts from reference gene primer amplification. The repertoire was sequenced with immunoSEQ multiplex PCR; TCRdb's copy has only in-frame clones and lacks some. V and J calls and clone size come straight from that table; D and trimming were deduced from the DNA. The sample includes around 150,000 clones, 80% to 95% of them seen just once. Patients from Seattle were sampled longitudinally, starting during active infection. The receptor was isolated from a woman aged 55 to 70 with COVID-19, enrolled during active disease. This chain connects TRBV10-3 to TRBJ1-6, with 8 bases aligning to TRBD1. The specimen sequenced was peripheral blood. CDR3 protein: CAIRGQGGSPLHF. CDR3 nucleotide sequence: TGTGCCATCAGAGGACAGGGCGGATCACCCCTCCACTTT.